The clone carrying this T cell receptor beta chain came up a few times. The antigen remains undetermined. In germline, CDR1 is SQVTM, CDR2 ANQGSEA. The CDR3 consists of 16 residues. The ends lost 3 bases at V and 0 bases at J; junction bases unmatched: 3. cDNA reverse transcribed from extracted RNA served as the sequencing template. The method was immunoSEQ multiplex PCR; TCRdb's version includes in-frame clones alone and lacks a portion of them. The data hold approximately 58,000 clones, with about 44% observed a single time. This record comes from a study of CD8+ T cells in alopecia areata. Study-wide points: Higher clonality was seen in lesional scalp than in normal scalp, especially in alopecia totalis/universalis. Among the cells sequenced in scalp samples are also the resident alphabeta T cells of normal skin.

Lesional scalp tissue (obtained by punch biopsy) and peripheral blood were collected from alopecia areata patients. Sequences were obtained from NKG2D-low CD8+ T cells sorted from blood. This receptor was identified in a human donor with alopecia areata. The chain combines TRBV29-1 with TRBJ2-3; TRBD2 aligns across 13 bases. In DNA form, the CDR3 reads TGCAGCGTTGAGGGACTAGCGGGGTCTAGCACAGATACGCAGTATTTT. Its translation is CSVEGLAGSSTDTQYF.